The clone carrying this T cell receptor (beta chain) was found many times. This sample is part of a study of identical twins. Template switching (which added a universal primer site) was used, and cDNA carried unique molecular identifiers. TCRdb analysed the 5' RACE reads with MiXCR anew, one entry per CDR3 protein. This table has 400,000 to 650,000 distinct CDR3 sequences, 22% appearing once. Separately, the same data were catalogued under a study of T cells expressing NK-cell markers. Turning to that study: Researchers report these clonotypes also headed the CD3+CD56-NKG2C+ fraction in several donors.

This receptor was taken from a woman aged 18-30 years in good health. What was sequenced was CD4+ T cells sorted from blood.

The CDR3 coding sequence is TGTGCCAGCAGCCTCGTAGGGGGTACTGCCTACGAGCAGTACTTC. Protein product: CASSLVGGTAYEQYF. The chain recombines TRBV4-2 with TRBJ2-7; the D gene is possibly TRBD1 (6 bases). Germline CDR1 reads LGHNA; CDR2 reads YNFKEQ. V was pared by 4 bases and J by 2 bases, with 15 bases between. This CDR3 comprises 15 residues.